Below, 11 T cell receptor beta chains from the same sample are listed, as sequenced in a study of T cell responses to AZD1222 COVID-19 vaccine. Method: immunoSEQ multiplex PCR; TCRdb's copy keeps in-frame clones and lacks some. Altogether approximately 31,000 clones are present, approximately 87% being singletons, with the ten largest covering around 15%. The source was peripheral blood, collected 28 days after the second AZD1222 dose. The source is an adult who received the AZD1222 COVID-19 vaccine.

This clone was found once. The chain joins TRBV5-6 to TRBJ1-2; 9 nucleotides line up with TRBD1. J lost 6 bases, V lost 5 bases, and 2 bases had no gene match. Germline V gene sequence: CDR1 SGHDT, CDR2 YYEEEE. The CDR3 spans 12 residues. CDR3 sequence: CASRGQGHGYTF. The DNA of the CDR3 is TGTGCCAGCAGAGGACAGGGGCATGGCTACACCTTC.

The chain combines TRBV7-2 with TRBJ2-7; 8 nucleotides line up with TRBD1. The CDR3 consists of 15 residues. Trimming cost V 1 base and J 1 base; bases outside gene matches: 3. Germline assignment: CDR1 SGHTA and CDR2 FQGNSA. CDR3 nucleotide sequence: TGTGCCAGCAGCTTAGTCGGGACAGGTTCCTACGAGCAGTACTTC. Amino acid sequence: CASSLVGTGSYEQYF.

The chain uses TRBV30 and TRBJ1-2; D is uncertain. The CDR3 covers 14 residues. The germline gives CDR1 GTSNPN, CDR2 SVGIG (reference sequence). V lost 0 bases, J lost 0 bases, and 8 bases lay in between. CDR3 residues: CAWSVSRTNYGYTF. The CDR3 bases are TGTGCCTGGAGTGTAAGCAGAACTAACTATGGCTACACCTTC. The full variable domain, rest sourced from reference TRBV30 and TRBJ1-2, is SQTIHQWPATLVQPVGSPLSLECTVEGTSNPNLYWYRQAAGRGLQLLFYSVGIGQISSEVPQNLSASRPQDRQFILSSKKLLLSDSGFYLCAWSVSRTNYGYTFGSGTRLTVV.

The V gene is TRBV2, the J gene TRBJ2-5; 7 nucleotides match TRBD2. The V segment lost 8 bases and the J segment 5 bases; nucleotides outside the gene matches: 20. CDR1 is SNHLY, CDR2 FYNNEI, per germline. The CDR3 runs to 17 residues. CDR3 in amino acids: CASLLGTSSGFPETQYF. In DNA, the CDR3 is TGTGCCAGCCTACTGGGGACCAGTAGCGGGTTTCCTGAGACCCAGTACTTC.

V usage is TRBV7-9 and J usage is TRBJ2-3, with D uncertain. Trimming shortened V by 0 bases and J by 6 bases, and 7 bases separated the two germline ends. The CDR3 is made up of 13 amino acids. Per germline, CDR1 SEHNR and CDR2 FQNEAQ (reference sequence). The CDR3, as DNA: TGTGCCAGCAGCTTAGCGGGGATCGATACGCAGTATTTT. As protein: CASSLAGIDTQYF.

V and J are TRBV9 and TRBJ1-6; D might be TRBD1 (5 bases). V lost 4 bases and J 5 bases, leaving 19 bases between the germline ends. This CDR3 is 17 amino acids long. Germline CDR1 and CDR2: SGDLS and YYNGEE. The CDR3 DNA is TGTGCCAGCAGCCCGGGGCCCGGAGGAGGTAATAATTCACCCCTCCACTTT. Residues: CASSPGPGGGNNSPLHF. The complete variable domain, with remaining parts taken from reference TRBV9 and TRBJ1-6, reads DSGVTQTPKHLITATGQRVTLRCSPRSGDLSVYWYQQSLDQGLQFLIQYYNGEERAKGNILERFSAQQFPDLHSELNLSSLELGDSALYFCASSPGPGGGNNSPLHFGNGTRLTVT.

V is TRBV18 and J is TRBJ2-5, with TRBD1 matching over 8 bases. J gave up 0 bases and V 3 bases, and 3 bases lay outside the gene matches. Per germline, CDR1 KGHSH and CDR2 LQKENI. The CDR3 is made up of 15 amino acids. The CDR3: CASSPRTGNQETQYF. Here the CDR3 DNA reads TGTGCCAGCTCACCCCGGACAGGGAACCAAGAGACCCAGTACTTC.

The V call is TRBV18, the J call TRBJ1-1; D gene ambiguous. The CDR3 sequence is 13 residues long. V was pared by 5 bases and J by 11 bases, with 18 bases between. Per the germline V gene, CDR1 is KGHSH and CDR2 is LQKENI. This chain's CDR3 is CASSTGPQVEAFF. The CDR3, as DNA: TGTGCCAGCTCAACCGGGCCCCAAGTAGAGGCTTTCTTT.

The chain has TRBV7-9 and TRBJ2-1, with D possibly being TRBD1 or TRBD2 (6 bases each). V was trimmed by 10 bases and J by 1 base, leaving 20 bases between them. This CDR3 spans 16 amino acids. The germline gives CDR1 SEHNR, CDR2 FQNEAQ (reference sequence). The CDR3 coding sequence is TGTGCCATCCCCCCGAGGGGGGCTAGGTCCTACAATGAGCAGTTCTTC. It encodes CAIPPRGARSYNEQFF.

This chain joins TRBV30 and TRBJ1-1; possible D gene TRBD1, 5 bases. This CDR3 comprises 16 residues. CDR1 and CDR2 from the germline V gene are GTSNPN and SVGIG (reference sequence). Trimming left V 0 bases short and J 1 base short, with 15 bases between. CDR3 in amino acids: CAWSVGFQGENTEAFF. Written as DNA, the CDR3 is TGTGCCTGGAGTGTAGGGTTCCAGGGAGAGAACACTGAAGCTTTCTTT.

The J gene is TRBJ1-5, the V gene TRBV30; the match to TRBD1 covers 8 bases. The CDR3 covers 16 residues. J gave up 2 bases and V 1 base, and 7 bases lay outside the gene matches. CDR1 is GTSNPN, CDR2 SVGIG, per germline (reference sequence). CDR3 residues: CAWSAARGLRNQPQHF. The CDR3 DNA reads as TGTGCCTGGAGTGCGGCCAGGGGGCTTCGCAATCAGCCCCAGCATTTT.